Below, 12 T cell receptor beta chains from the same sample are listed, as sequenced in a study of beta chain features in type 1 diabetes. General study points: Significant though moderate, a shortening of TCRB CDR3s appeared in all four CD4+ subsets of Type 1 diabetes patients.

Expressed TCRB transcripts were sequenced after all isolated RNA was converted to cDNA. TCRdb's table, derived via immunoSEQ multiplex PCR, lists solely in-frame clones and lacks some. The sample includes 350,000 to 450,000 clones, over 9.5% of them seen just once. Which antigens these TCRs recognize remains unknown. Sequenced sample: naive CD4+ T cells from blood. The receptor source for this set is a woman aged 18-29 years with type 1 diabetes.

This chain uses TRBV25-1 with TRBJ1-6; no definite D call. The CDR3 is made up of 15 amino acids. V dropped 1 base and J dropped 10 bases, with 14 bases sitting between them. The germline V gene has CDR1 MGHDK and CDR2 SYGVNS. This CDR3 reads CASSELGRDGSPLHF. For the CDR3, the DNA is TGTGCCAGCAGTGAATTGGGCAGAGATGGCTCACCCCTCCACTTT.

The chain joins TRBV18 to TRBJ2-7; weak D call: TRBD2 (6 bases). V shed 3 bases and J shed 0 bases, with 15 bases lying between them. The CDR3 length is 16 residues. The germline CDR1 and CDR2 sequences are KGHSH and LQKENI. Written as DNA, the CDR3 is TGTGCCAGCTCACCTCGGGACTCCAGCCCCTCCTACGAGCAGTACTTC. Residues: CASSPRDSSPSYEQYF.

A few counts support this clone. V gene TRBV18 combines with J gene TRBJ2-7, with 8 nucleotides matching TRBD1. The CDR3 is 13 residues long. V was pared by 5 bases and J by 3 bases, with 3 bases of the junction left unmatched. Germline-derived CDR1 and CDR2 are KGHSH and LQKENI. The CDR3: CASSGDRNYEQYF. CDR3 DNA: TGTGCCAGCTCAGGGGACAGGAACTACGAGCAGTACTTC. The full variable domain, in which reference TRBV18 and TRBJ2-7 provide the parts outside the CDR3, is NAGVMQNPRHLVRRRGQEARLRCSPMKGHSHVYWYRQLPEEGLKFMVYLQKENIIDESGMPKERFSAEFPKEGPSILRIQQVVRGDSAAYFCASSGDRNYEQYFGPGTRLTVT.

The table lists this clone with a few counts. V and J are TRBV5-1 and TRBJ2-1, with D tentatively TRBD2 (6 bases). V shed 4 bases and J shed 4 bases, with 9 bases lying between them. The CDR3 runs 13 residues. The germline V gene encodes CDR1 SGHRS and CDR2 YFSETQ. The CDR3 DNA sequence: TGCGCCAGCAGCGGCGGGGTTTACAATGAGCAGTTCTTC. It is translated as CASSGGVYNEQFF.

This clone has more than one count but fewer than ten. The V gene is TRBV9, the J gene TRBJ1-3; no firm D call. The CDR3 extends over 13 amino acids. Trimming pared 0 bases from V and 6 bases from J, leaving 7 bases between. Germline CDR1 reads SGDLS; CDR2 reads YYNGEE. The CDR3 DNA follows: TGTGCCAGCAGCGTAGACAGTGCAAACACCATATATTTT. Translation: CASSVDSANTIYF.

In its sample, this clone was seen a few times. As DNA, the CDR3 is TGTGCCAGCAGCTCCGGACTAGCGGGACCCTACGAGCAGTACTTC. Its translation is CASSSGLAGPYEQYF. V usage is TRBV7-9 and J usage is TRBJ2-7; 12 bases fit TRBD2. The germline gives CDR1 SEHNR, CDR2 FQNEAQ (reference sequence). V shed 4 bases, J shed 2 bases, and the junction held 3 bases outside the gene matches. The CDR3 runs to 15 residues.

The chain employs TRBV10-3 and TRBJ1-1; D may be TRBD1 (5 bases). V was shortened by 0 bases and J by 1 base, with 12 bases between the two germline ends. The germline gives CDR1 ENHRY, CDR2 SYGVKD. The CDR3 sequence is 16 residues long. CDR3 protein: CAISESGRGRNTEAFF. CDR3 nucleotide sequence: TGTGCCATCAGTGAGTCTGGGCGGGGGAGGAACACTGAAGCTTTCTTT.

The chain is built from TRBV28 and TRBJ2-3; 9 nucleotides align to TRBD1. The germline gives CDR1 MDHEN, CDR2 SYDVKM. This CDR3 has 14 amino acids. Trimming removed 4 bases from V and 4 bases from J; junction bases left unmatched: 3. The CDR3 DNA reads TGTGCCAGCAGTTCGGGACAGGGATCAGATACGCAGTATTTT. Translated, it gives CASSSGQGSDTQYF.

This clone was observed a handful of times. The chain's CDR3 is CASSSTTNYGYTF. Here the CDR3 DNA reads TGTGCCAGCAGCTCCACAACTAACTATGGCTACACCTTC. The V call is TRBV9, the J call TRBJ1-2; D is undetermined. This CDR3 is built from 13 residues. Germline CDR1 SGDLS, CDR2 YYNGEE. Trimming shortened V by 4 bases and J by 0 bases, and 7 bases separated the two germline ends.

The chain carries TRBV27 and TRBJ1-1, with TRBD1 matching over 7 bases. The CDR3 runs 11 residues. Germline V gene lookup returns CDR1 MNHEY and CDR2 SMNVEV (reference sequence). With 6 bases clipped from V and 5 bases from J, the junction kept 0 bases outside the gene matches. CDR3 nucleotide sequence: TGTGCCAGCAGGGACAGGACTGAAGCTTTCTTT. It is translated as CASRDRTEAFF.

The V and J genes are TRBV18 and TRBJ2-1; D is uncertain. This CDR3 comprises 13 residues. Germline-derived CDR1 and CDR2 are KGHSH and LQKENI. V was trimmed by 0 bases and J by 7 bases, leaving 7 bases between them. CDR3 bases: TGTGCCAGCTCACCACCGATTGCGAATGAGCAGTTCTTC. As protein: CASSPPIANEQFF. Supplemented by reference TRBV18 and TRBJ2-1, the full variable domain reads NAGVMQNPRHLVRRRGQEARLRCSPMKGHSHVYWYRQLPEEGLKFMVYLQKENIIDESGMPKERFSAEFPKEGPSILRIQQVVRGDSAAYFCASSPPIANEQFFGPGTRLTVL.

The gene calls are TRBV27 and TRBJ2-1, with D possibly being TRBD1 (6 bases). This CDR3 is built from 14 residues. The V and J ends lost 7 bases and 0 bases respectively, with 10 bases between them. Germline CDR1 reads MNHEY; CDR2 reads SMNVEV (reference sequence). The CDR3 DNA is TGTGCCAGCAATACAGGGAGCTCCTACAATGAGCAGTTCTTC. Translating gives CASNTGSSYNEQFF.